These 30 T cell receptor beta chains were all obtained from the same sample, sequenced in a study of shared clonotypes between healthy human individuals. Assay: immunoSEQ multiplex PCR; the TCRdb copy retains only in-frame clones and omits some. The sample carries under 750,000 clones, over 60% recorded once. Input material: memory CD4+ T cells sorted from blood. Subset given: CD45RA-negative fraction. The receptor set was obtained from a woman aged 25-40 years in good health.

The chain employs TRBV28 and TRBJ2-1, with TRBD2 matching 8 bases. Germline-derived CDR1 and CDR2 are MDHEN and SYDVKM. CDR3 size: 16 residues. J gave up 5 bases and V 4 bases, and 10 bases lay outside the gene matches. CDR3 nucleotide sequence: TGTGCCAGCAGTTCCCCCGGGGGACTAGTGAACAATGAGCAGTTCTTC. Translated, it gives CASSSPGGLVNNEQFF.

This chain joins TRBV7-9 and TRBJ2-3; 10 positions agree with TRBD2. CDR1 and CDR2 from the germline V gene are SEHNR and FQNEAQ (reference sequence). V lost 5 bases to trimming and J lost 5 bases; unmatched junction nucleotides: 16. The CDR3 runs to 18 residues. In nucleotides, the CDR3 is TGTGCCAGCAGCCCAGGGCTTAGGCTAGCGGGAGTTCAAGATACGCAGTATTTT. Its translation: CASSPGLRLAGVQDTQYF.

The rearrangement joins TRBV5-1 to TRBJ2-1, with 7 bases matching TRBD1. The J segment lost 5 bases and the V segment lost 4 bases, leaving 6 bases of the junction unmatched. The germline gives CDR1 SGHRS, CDR2 YFSETQ. CDR3 length: 14 amino acids. The CDR3 nucleotides read TGCGCCAGCAGCCTAGGGACAGCCGACAATGAGCAGTTCTTC. Translating gives CASSLGTADNEQFF. Full variable domain (rest looked up from reference TRBV5-1 and TRBJ2-1): KAGVTQTPRYLIKTRGQQVTLSCSPISGHRSVSWYQQTPGQGLQFLFEYFSETQRNKGNFPGRFSGRQFSNSRSEMNVSTLELGDSALYLCASSLGTADNEQFFGPGTRLTVL.

This chain links TRBV4-1 with TRBJ2-1, with 7 bases identical to TRBD2. V was clipped by 1 base and J by 2 bases; unmatched bases: 2. The CDR3 spans 15 residues. In germline, CDR1 is MGHRA, CDR2 YSYEKL. In DNA form, the CDR3 reads TGCGCCAGCAGCCAAGGTGCGGGAGCCTACAATGAGCAGTTCTTC. Translated, it gives CASSQGAGAYNEQFF.

The chain recombines TRBV18 with TRBJ1-2; 10 positions agree with TRBD1. Germline V CDR1 and CDR2: KGHSH, LQKENI. V dropped 4 bases and J dropped 12; count of bases not matched to a gene: 11. This CDR3 is built from 14 residues. CDR3 coding DNA: TGTGCCAGCTCACTCGGACAGGGGGATGGGTCGGACACCTTC. It encodes CASSLGQGDGSDTF.

This clone came up a few times. This chain links TRBV5-1 with TRBJ2-2; 10 positions match TRBD1. The CDR3 loop spans 16 amino acids. Trimming removed 4 bases from V and 6 bases from J; junction bases left unmatched: 9. Germline V gene lookup returns CDR1 SGHRS and CDR2 YFSETQ. This CDR3 reads CASSLRQGASAGELFF. As DNA, the CDR3 is TGCGCCAGCAGCCTAAGACAGGGGGCTTCAGCCGGGGAGCTGTTTTTT.

Note on this clone: A read error is possible here, since a much larger clone lies one base away. This specimen includes other DNA sequences encoding the same CDR3. The chain joins TRBV7-9 to TRBJ1-1; 8 nucleotides line up with TRBD1. The V gene's germline CDR1 is SEHNR and CDR2 FQNEAQ (reference sequence). Trimming took 4 bases from V and 3 from J; bases not matched to a gene: 1. This CDR3 has 13 amino acids. CDR3 sequence: CASSSQGDTEAFF. The CDR3 bases are TGTGCCAGCAGCTCACAGGGGGACACTGAAGCTTTCTTT.

The chain is built from TRBV18 and TRBJ1-3; no firm D call. In germline, CDR1 is KGHSH, CDR2 LQKENI. The length of the CDR3 is 17 residues. V lost 2 bases, J lost 2 bases, and 16 bases lay in between. The CDR3 coding sequence is TGTGCCAGCTCACCATACGTAGGATTAGAGACTGGAAACACCATATATTTT. Its translation: CASSPYVGLETGNTIYF.

This clone was detected a few times. The chain couples TRBV7-9 to TRBJ2-4, with 7 bases identical to TRBD2. Germline lookup yields CDR1 SEHNR and CDR2 FQNEAQ (reference sequence). V lost 2 bases to trimming and J lost 2 bases; unmatched junction nucleotides: 9. There are 17 residues in the CDR3. The CDR3 DNA is TGTGCCAGCAGCTTAATCGCAGGGAGGGTGACCAAAAACATTCAGTACTTC. This gives the protein CASSLIAGRVTKNIQYF.

This chain links TRBV6-5 with TRBJ1-2; D is perhaps TRBD1 (5 bases). V lost 2 bases, J lost 5 bases, and 12 bases lay in between. This CDR3 contains 14 residues. In germline, CDR1 is MNHEY, CDR2 SVGAGI. CDR3 loop: CASSYERGGYGYTF. The CDR3 coding sequence is TGTGCCAGCAGTTACGAACGGGGGGGTTATGGCTACACCTTC.

V is TRBV2 and J is TRBJ2-2, with a possible D match to TRBD2 (6 bases). V lost 6 bases, J lost 5 bases, and 7 bases lay in between. Germline CDR1 SNHLY, CDR2 FYNNEI. This CDR3 is 12 amino acids long. The CDR3 sequence: CASRAGTGELFF. The DNA of the CDR3 is TGTGCCAGCAGGGCGGGGACCGGGGAGCTGTTTTTT.

This chain uses TRBV29-1 with TRBJ2-7, with 10 bases matching TRBD2. Germline values: CDR1 SQVTM, CDR2 ANQGSEA. CDR3 length: 14 amino acids. V lost 6 bases, J lost 2 bases, and 7 bases stayed unmatched. Here the CDR3 DNA reads TGCAGCGTGGGGGGGACTAGCGCTACCTACGAGCAGTACTTC. Translated: CSVGGTSATYEQYF.

The rearrangement joins TRBV7-2 to TRBJ1-1; no clear D gene. Germline V gene data show CDR1 as SGHTA and CDR2 as FQGNSA. The CDR3 is made up of 13 amino acids. Trimming cost V 4 bases and J 10 bases, with 16 bases left between them. CDR3 sequence: CASSSPGKRGAFF. The CDR3 DNA reads TGTGCCAGCAGCTCCCCAGGTAAGAGAGGAGCTTTCTTT.

Only a few counts were recorded for this clone. V gene TRBV29-1 combines with J gene TRBJ2-7; D perhaps matches TRBD2 (8 bases). This CDR3 is 15 amino acids long. Looked up from germline, CDR1 is SQVTM and CDR2 is ANQGSEA. CDR3 sequence (DNA): TGCATCTACCCCGGGGGGGGGACAGCATCCTACGAGCAGTACTTC. Translation gives CIYPGGGTASYEQYF.

V usage is TRBV9 and J usage is TRBJ2-7; TRBD2 agrees at 8 bases. Unmatched junction bases numbered 5, after V lost 0 bases and J lost 0 bases. The CDR3 length is 16 residues. The germline V gene encodes CDR1 SGDLS and CDR2 YYNGEE. The CDR3 loop is CASSVAGTSISYEQYF. CDR3 in DNA: TGTGCCAGCAGCGTAGCCGGGACTAGTATCTCCTACGAGCAGTACTTC.

The V gene is TRBV28, the J gene TRBJ1-1, with a tentative D call TRBD1 (6 bases). Trimming pared 4 bases from V and 3 bases from J, leaving 15 bases between. Looked up from germline, CDR1 is MDHEN and CDR2 is SYDVKM. The CDR3 contains 15 residues. The CDR3 loop is CASSSTTGWYTEAFF. The CDR3 bases are TGTGCCAGCAGTTCAACGACAGGCTGGTACACTGAAGCTTTCTTT.

This clone was detected ten times or more. The chain joins TRBV5-4 to TRBJ2-1; 10 positions agree with TRBD2. Germline V gene sequence: CDR1 SGHNT, CDR2 YYREEE (reference sequence). Losses at the gene ends were 2 bases for V and 7 bases for J; bases not matched to a gene: 9. The CDR3 contains 16 residues. This chain's CDR3 is CASSLPAASGRNEQFF. In DNA, the CDR3 is TGTGCCAGCAGCTTACCCGCGGCTAGCGGGAGAAATGAGCAGTTCTTC.

V gene TRBV4-1 combines with J gene TRBJ2-5, with 12 bases fitting TRBD2. Judging by the DNA end, TRBJ2-7 fits better; the J call may be wrong. Per the germline V gene, CDR1 is MGHRA and CDR2 is YSYEKL. The CDR3 loop spans 14 amino acids. DNA of the CDR3: TGCGCCAGCAGCGGGACTAGCGGGTACTACGAGCAGTACTTC. Its translation is CASSGTSGYYEQYF.

The chain joins TRBV10-1 to TRBJ1-5, with TRBD1 matching 8 bases. Germline CDR1 WNHNN, CDR2 SYGVQD (reference sequence). V dropped 6 bases and J dropped 4; count of bases not matched to a gene: 5. The CDR3 length is 14 residues. As DNA, the CDR3 is TGCGCCAGCAGCCAGACAGGGGAGAATCAGCCCCAGCATTTT. Residues: CASSQTGENQPQHF.

The V gene is TRBV5-1, the J gene TRBJ2-7, with 9 bases fitting TRBD1. Trimming removed 4 bases from V and 2 bases from J; junction bases left unmatched: 4. The CDR3 totals 14 residues. Germline V gene sequence: CDR1 SGHRS, CDR2 YFSETQ. The CDR3 DNA follows: TGCGCCAGCAGCGTCCGGGACAGGGCCTACGAGCAGTACTTC. Protein: CASSVRDRAYEQYF.

V is TRBV28 and J is TRBJ2-7, with D possibly called TRBD1 or TRBD2 (6 bases each). V lost 7 bases to trimming and J lost 0 bases, with 16 bases between them. This CDR3 contains 15 residues. CDR1 is MDHEN and CDR2 is SYDVKM in the germline V gene. Here the CDR3 DNA reads TGTGCCAGCACCCTAGGGGGGCAGCCCTCCTACGAGCAGTACTTC. It translates to CASTLGGQPSYEQYF.

V is TRBV30 and J is TRBJ1-5; TRBD1 agrees at 8 bases. V lost 1 base and J lost 6; bases outside the gene matches: 2. The CDR3 has 13 residues. Germline V gene data show CDR1 as GTSNPN and CDR2 as SVGIG (reference sequence). As DNA, the CDR3 is TGTGCCTGGAGTGAGGACAGGGTTCAGCCCCAGCATTTT. Translating gives CAWSEDRVQPQHF.

V is TRBV18 and J is TRBJ1-2, with 7 positions matching TRBD1. This CDR3 is built from 12 residues. CDR1 is KGHSH, CDR2 LQKENI, per germline. With V trimmed by 5 bases and J by 7 bases, 4 bases remained unmatched. The CDR3 bases are TGTGCCAGCTCAGACAGGGTCCGTGGCTACACCTTC. Residues: CASSDRVRGYTF.

This clone was seen just once. V usage is TRBV7-8 and J usage is TRBJ1-3, with 9 positions matching TRBD1. V was clipped by 7 bases and J by 4 bases; unmatched bases: 8. The V gene's germline CDR1 is SGHVS and CDR2 FQNEAQ. The CDR3 length is 15 residues. CDR3 sequence: CASKRTGEAGNTIYF. CDR3 in DNA: TGTGCCAGCAAACGGACAGGGGAGGCAGGAAACACCATATATTTT. Together with reference TRBV7-8 and TRBJ1-3, the CDR3 gives the full variable domain: GAGVSQSPRYKVAKRGQDVALRCDPISGHVSLFWYQQALGQGPEFLTYFQNEAQLDKSGLPSDRFFAERPEGSVSTLKIQRTQQEDSAVYLCASKRTGEAGNTIYFGEGSWLTVV.

The chain combines TRBV5-6 with TRBJ1-1, with a weak D call TRBD1 (6 bases). The CDR3 covers 12 residues. Trimming pared 2 bases from V and 5 bases from J, leaving 7 bases between. Germline CDR1 reads SGHDT; CDR2 reads YYEEEE. This CDR3 is CASSLQGTEAFF. The CDR3 bases are TGTGCCAGCAGCTTACAGGGAACTGAAGCTTTCTTT.

The chain carries TRBV4-2 and TRBJ2-7, with TRBD1 matching over 7 bases. V was clipped by 4 bases and J by 7 bases; unmatched bases: 7. The germline CDR1 and CDR2 sequences are LGHNA and YNFKEQ. This CDR3 is built from 13 residues. CDR3 protein: CASSLSRDREQYF. CDR3 coding DNA: TGTGCCAGCAGCCTATCCCGGGACAGAGAGCAGTACTTC.

This clone came up once. The V call is TRBV6-5, the J call TRBJ2-2, with TRBD1 matching over 8 bases. Per germline, CDR1 MNHEY and CDR2 SVGAGI. V was pared by 5 bases and J by 6 bases, with 2 bases of the junction left unmatched. The CDR3 extends over 13 amino acids. CDR3 residues: CASSPQGAGELFF. Written as DNA, the CDR3 is TGTGCCAGCAGTCCACAGGGGGCCGGGGAGCTGTTTTTT.

This chain joins TRBV9 and TRBJ2-4; no definite D call. The V end was cut by 0 bases, the J end by 7 bases, with 11 bases between. CDR3 length equals 14 residues. Germline V CDR1 and CDR2: SGDLS, YYNGEE. CDR3 region: CASSVVAQSNIQYF. CDR3 DNA sequence: TGTGCCAGCAGCGTAGTAGCCCAGAGCAACATTCAGTACTTC.

The sample holds one count of this clone. This rearrangement joins TRBV6-1 to TRBJ1-2; D remains unclear. Germline CDR1 is MNHNS and CDR2 is SASEGT. The CDR3 has 16 residues. The V end lost 2 bases, the J end lost 4 bases, and 17 bases lay between the germline ends. The CDR3 protein is CASSENRIHLGYGYTF. The CDR3 nucleotides read TGTGCCAGCAGTGAAAACCGGATCCACTTGGGCTATGGCTACACCTTC.

In the case of this clone: The sample carries other DNA sequences with the same CDR3. This chain uses TRBV18 with TRBJ2-5; D unresolved. V was shortened by 3 bases and J by 4 bases, with 3 bases between the two germline ends. In germline, CDR1 is KGHSH, CDR2 LQKENI. This CDR3 has 11 residues. DNA of the CDR3: TGTGCCAGCTCACCGTCAGAGACCCAGTACTTC. As protein: CASSPSETQYF.